The entry that follows covers one T cell receptor beta chain sequence. V lost 1 base and J lost 6, with 16 bases in between. Germline values: CDR1 SNHLY, CDR2 FYNNEI. The CDR3 has 15 residues. These data belong to a study of T cell responses to AZD1222 COVID-19 vaccine. Clones were read by immunoSEQ multiplex PCR, and TCRdb kept only the in-frame ones, dropping some. The top ten hold 15% to 20% of the sample, which has tens of thousands of clones, 85% seen once. V and J are TRBV2 and TRBJ2-7; TRBD1 or TRBD2 may be the D gene (6 bases each). This TCR derives from an adult in good health. Here the sequenced sample was peripheral blood, taken on day 0 of AZD1222 vaccination. CDR3 residues: CASSEEPRKGGEQYF. CDR3 in DNA: TGTGCCAGCAGTGAAGAGCCTCGGAAGGGGGGCGAGCAGTACTTC.